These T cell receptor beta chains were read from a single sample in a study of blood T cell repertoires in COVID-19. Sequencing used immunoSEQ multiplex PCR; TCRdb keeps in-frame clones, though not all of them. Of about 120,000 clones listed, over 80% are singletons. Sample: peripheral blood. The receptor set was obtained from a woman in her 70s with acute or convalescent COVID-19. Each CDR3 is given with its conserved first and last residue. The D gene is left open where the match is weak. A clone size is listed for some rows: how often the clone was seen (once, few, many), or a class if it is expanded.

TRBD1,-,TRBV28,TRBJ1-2,TGTGCCAGCGAGTTTCGCGGGACAGCGAACTATGGCTACACCTTC,CASEFRGTANYGYTF
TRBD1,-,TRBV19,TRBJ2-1,TGTGCCAGTAGTGAGGGACAGGAGGTGGGTGAGCAGTTCTTC,CASSEGQEVGEQFF
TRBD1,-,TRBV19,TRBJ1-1,TGTGCCAGTAGTAAGGACAGGGAGCTTGAAGCTTTCTTT,CASSKDRELEAFF
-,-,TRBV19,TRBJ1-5,TGTGCCAGTAGCGGGGGTAGCGGCAATCAGCCCCAGCATTTT,CASSGGSGNQPQHF
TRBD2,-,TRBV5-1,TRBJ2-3,TGCGCCAGCAGATATAGCGGGACACTCACTAGCACAGATACGCAGTATTTT,CASRYSGTLTSTDTQYF
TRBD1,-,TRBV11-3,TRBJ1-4,TGTGCCAGCAGCCTGACAGGGTCAACTAATGAAAAACTGTTTTTT,CASSLTGSTNEKLFF
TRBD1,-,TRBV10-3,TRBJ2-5,TGTGCCATCAGTTCACAGGGGTCACAAGAGACCCAGTACTTC,CAISSQGSQETQYF
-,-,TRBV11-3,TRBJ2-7,-,CASSTSSAYEQYF
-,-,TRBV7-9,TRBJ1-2,TGTGCCAGCAGCTTAGTGAACTCAGGGGGCTACACCTTC,CASSLVNSGGYTF
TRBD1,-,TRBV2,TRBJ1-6,TGTGCCAGCAGTCCAAGGGACAGTGGGGGAAATTCACCCCTCCACTTT,CASSPRDSGGNSPLHF
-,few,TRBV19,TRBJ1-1,TGTGCCAGTAGTATAGACCCACTGACAGTCACTGAAGCTTTCTTT,CASSIDPLTVTEAFF
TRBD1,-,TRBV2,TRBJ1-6,TGTGCCAGCAGGGGGACAGGGGGGAACTCACCCCTCCACTTT,CASRGTGGNSPLHF
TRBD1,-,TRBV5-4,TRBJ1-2,TGTGCCAGCAGCTCCGGGACAGGGAACGGCTACACCTTC,CASSSGTGNGYTF
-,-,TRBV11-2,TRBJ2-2,TGTGCCAGCAGCTTAGTTGGGGGGTGGAACACCGGGGAGCTGTTTTTT,CASSLVGGWNTGELFF
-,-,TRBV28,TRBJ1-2,TGTGCCAGCAGTTTCCTCCGGGGAGACTATGGCTACACCTTC,CASSFLRGDYGYTF
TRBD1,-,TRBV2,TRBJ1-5,TGTGCCAGCACAGGGGGAGAGAGATATCAGCCCCAGCATTTT,CASTGGERYQPQHF
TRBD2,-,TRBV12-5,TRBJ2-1,TGTGCTAGTGTCCTAAGAGCGGGGGTCGCTTACAATGAGCAGTTCTTC,CASVLRAGVAYNEQFF
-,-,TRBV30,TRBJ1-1,TGTGCCTGCCAAAACACTGAAGCTTTCTTT,CACQNTEAFF
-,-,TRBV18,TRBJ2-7,TGTGCCAGCTCACCTGGGGCAGGGGGGCCCTACGAGCAGTACTTC,CASSPGAGGPYEQYF
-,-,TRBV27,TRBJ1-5,TGTGCCAGCAGTTTCGGGGGGCTTAGCAATCAGCCCCAGCATTTT,CASSFGGLSNQPQHF
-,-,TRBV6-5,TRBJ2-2,TGTGCCAGCAGTTACCTACGAGACAGGAACACCGGGGAGCTGTTTTTT,CASSYLRDRNTGELFF
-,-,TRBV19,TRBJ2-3,TGTGCCAGTTCCATTAGGCTAGTAACAGATACGCAGTATTTT,CASSIRLVTDTQYF
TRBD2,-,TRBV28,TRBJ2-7,TGTGCCAGCAGGCCGGGGGGTAGGAGCTACGAGCAGTACTTC,CASRPGGRSYEQYF
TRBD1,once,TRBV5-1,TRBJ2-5,TGCGCCAGCAGCTCTCCAGGGGGTTTGCAAGAGACCCAGTACTTC,CASSSPGGLQETQYF
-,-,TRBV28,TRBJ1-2,TGTGCCAGCAGTTTGAGGGTTAACTATGGCTACACCTTC,CASSLRVNYGYTF
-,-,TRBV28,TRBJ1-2,TGTGCCAGCAGACAGGGAGGGACAAACTATGGCTACACCTTC,CASRQGGTNYGYTF
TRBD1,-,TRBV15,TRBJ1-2,TGTGCCACCAGCAGAGAGACCGGGACAGGGGGCTACACCTTC,CATSRETGTGGYTF
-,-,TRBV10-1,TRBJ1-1,TGCGCCAGCAGTGAGTCGGACACCACTGAAGCTTTCTTT,CASSESDTTEAFF
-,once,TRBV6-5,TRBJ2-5,TGTGCCAGCAGCCTGTGGGCAGAAGAGACCCAGTACTTC,CASSLWAEETQYF
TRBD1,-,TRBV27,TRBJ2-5,TGTGCCAGCAGTATCACAGGGGGCCTGGAGACCCAGTACTTC,CASSITGGLETQYF
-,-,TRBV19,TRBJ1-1,TGTGCCAGTAGTATGGGGACTGTGCGGACTGAAGCTTTCTTT,CASSMGTVRTEAFF
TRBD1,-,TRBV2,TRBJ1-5,TGTGCCAGCGGAGAGGGGGCAAATCAGCCCCAGCATTTT,CASGEGANQPQHF
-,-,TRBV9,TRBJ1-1,TGTGCCAGCAGCGTAGGGCGAGGACAGCCTGAAGCTTTCTTT,CASSVGRGQPEAFF
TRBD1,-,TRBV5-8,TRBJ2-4,TGTGCCAGCAGCTTGGAACAGGGGGTCGACATTCAGTACTTC,CASSLEQGVDIQYF
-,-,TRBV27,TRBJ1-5,TGTGCCAGCAGTTTAGGCAGGGGTCGACAGCCCCAGCATTTT,CASSLGRGRQPQHF
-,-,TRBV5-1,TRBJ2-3,TGCGCCAGCTCGGGGGGCACAGATACGCAGTATTTT,CASSGGTDTQYF
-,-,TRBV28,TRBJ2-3,TGTGCCAGCAGTTTAACCCAGGGCAGGGATACGCAGTATTTT,CASSLTQGRDTQYF
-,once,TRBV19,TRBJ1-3,TGTGCCAGTAGTATCGCTGGGAGGACTGGAAACACCATATATTTT,CASSIAGRTGNTIYF
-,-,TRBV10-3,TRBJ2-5,TGTGCCATCAGTGTACAGGGGAGGAAAGAGACCCAGTACTTC,CAISVQGRKETQYF
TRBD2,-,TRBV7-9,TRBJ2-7,TGTGCCAGCAGCTTTTCAATTGGACTAGCGGGGGACTCCTACGAGCAGTACTTC,CASSFSIGLAGDSYEQYF
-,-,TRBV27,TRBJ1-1,TGTGCCAGCAGTTTAGGGCCCCCAATGAACACTGAAGCTTTCTTT,CASSLGPPMNTEAFF
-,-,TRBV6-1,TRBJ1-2,TGTGCCAGCAGTGAACGGGGGACGGATGGCTACACCTTC,CASSERGTDGYTF
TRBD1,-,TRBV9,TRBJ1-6,TGTGCCAGCAGCGTAGAGGGGGATTTACAGGGGGCAGGTAATTCACCCCTCCACTTT,CASSVEGDLQGAGNSPLHF
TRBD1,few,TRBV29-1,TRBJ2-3,TGCAGCGCATATATGGGACAGCCCAGCACAGATACGCAGTATTTT,CSAYMGQPSTDTQYF
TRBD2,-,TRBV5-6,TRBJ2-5,TGTGCCAGCAGCTTGGATGGTAGCGGGGGGACCCAAGAGACCCAGTACTTC,CASSLDGSGGTQETQYF
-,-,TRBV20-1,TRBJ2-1,TGCAGTGCTAGTCTCCCCTCTAAACCTGAGAATGAGCAGTTCTTC,CSASLPSKPENEQFF
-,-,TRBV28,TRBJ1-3,TGTGCCAGCAGGGTTTTCGGGGTCGGAAACACCATATATTTT,CASRVFGVGNTIYF
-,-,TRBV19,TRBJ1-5,TGTGCCAGTAGCACCGCAGGGCTAGGTCAGCCCCAGCATTTT,CASSTAGLGQPQHF
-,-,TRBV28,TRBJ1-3,TGTGCCAGCAGTTTAGATCTGGGCAGGGGCTCTGGAAACACCATATATTTT,CASSLDLGRGSGNTIYF
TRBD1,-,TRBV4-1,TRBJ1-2,TGCGCCAGCAGCCAAGGGACAGGGCTCACGAATGGCTACACCTTC,CASSQGTGLTNGYTF
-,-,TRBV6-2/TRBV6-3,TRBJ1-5,TGTGCCAGCAGTAACCGGGACAAAAATCAGCCCCAGCATTTT,CASSNRDKNQPQHF
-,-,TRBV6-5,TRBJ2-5,TGTGCCAGCAGTTACGACAGCGTTCAAGAGACCCAGTACTTC,CASSYDSVQETQYF
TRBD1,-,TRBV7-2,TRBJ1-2,TGTGCCAGCAGCTCAGGACAGGGTTATGGCTACACCTTC,CASSSGQGYGYTF